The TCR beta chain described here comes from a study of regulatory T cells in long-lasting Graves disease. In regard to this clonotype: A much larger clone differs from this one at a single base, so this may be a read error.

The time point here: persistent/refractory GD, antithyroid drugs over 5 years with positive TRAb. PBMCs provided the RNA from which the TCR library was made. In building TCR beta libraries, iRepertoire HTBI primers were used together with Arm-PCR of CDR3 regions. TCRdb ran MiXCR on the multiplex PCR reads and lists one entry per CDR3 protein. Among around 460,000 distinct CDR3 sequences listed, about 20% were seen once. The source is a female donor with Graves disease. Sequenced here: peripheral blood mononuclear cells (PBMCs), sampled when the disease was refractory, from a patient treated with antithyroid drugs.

CDR3 sequence (DNA): TGTGCCAGCACCTCACCGGGGGAGGTAATAGAGGAAAAACTGTTTTTT. It encodes CASTSPGEVIEEKLFF. This chain connects TRBV28 to TRBJ1-4, with a tentative D call TRBD1 (5 bases). CDR3 size: 16 residues. Germline-derived CDR1 and CDR2 are MDHEN and SYDVKM. V was clipped by 7 bases and J by 8 bases, with 23 bases between them.